The 29 T cell receptor beta chains listed next were all sequenced from one sample in a study of cytomegalovirus exposure and HLA in healthy donors. PCR used 60 Vbeta primers and 13 Jbeta primers. Method: immunoSEQ multiplex PCR; TCRdb's copy keeps in-frame clones and lacks some. The repertoire consists of 100,000 or so clones, with roughly 79% occurring once and the leading ten covering around 5.3%. Sequenced sample: PBMCs. These receptor sequences come from a male donor in good health and CMV-seronegative.

This chain uses TRBV6-1 with TRBJ1-2; 9 positions match TRBD1. With 6 bases clipped from V and 7 bases from J, the junction kept 9 bases outside the gene matches. CDR3 length: 14 amino acids. Germline V CDR1 and CDR2: MNHNS, SASEGT. In DNA form, the CDR3 reads TGTGCCAGCAGCGGGACAGGGTGGGAGGTTGGCTACACCTTC. It codes for CASSGTGWEVGYTF.

CDR3 region: CATSRDTRETQYF. In DNA form, the CDR3 reads TGTGCCACCAGCAGAGATACGAGGGAGACCCAGTACTTC. The gene calls are TRBV15 and TRBJ2-5; D gene uncertain. Trimming cost V 0 bases and J 5 bases, with 7 bases left between them. Germline CDR1 is LNHNV and CDR2 is YYDKDF (reference sequence). The CDR3 totals 13 residues.

This clone was recorded once. The gene calls are TRBV10-1 and TRBJ2-1, with 9 nucleotides matching TRBD2. CDR3 length: 18 residues. CDR1 WNHNN and CDR2 SYGVQD come from the germline V gene (reference sequence). The V and J ends lost 5 bases and 7 bases, in that order; junction bases with no gene match: 18. The DNA of the CDR3 is TGCGCCAGCAGTCCCGATATTCCACTAGCGGGCCCTGAGAATGAGCAGTTCTTC. Protein product: CASSPDIPLAGPENEQFF.

The chain recombines TRBV5-3 with TRBJ2-7, with TRBD2 identical over 10 bases. TRBV5-3 is placed among ORFs of uncertain function. V was pared by 0 bases and J by 1 base, with 10 bases of the junction left unmatched. The CDR3 is made up of 18 amino acids. The CDR3 nucleotides read TGTGCCAGAAGCTTGGCCGACTGTCCTAGCGGGAGATCCTACGAGCAGTACTTC. Its translation is CARSLADCPSGRSYEQYF.

This chain connects TRBV5-1 to TRBJ2-7, with D hard to call. This CDR3 has 12 amino acids. V was trimmed by 0 bases and J by 7 bases, leaving 8 bases between them. In germline, CDR1 is SGHRS, CDR2 YFSETQ. The CDR3 DNA reads TGCGCCAGCAGCTTGGGACCGGAGGAGCAGTACTTC. Protein sequence: CASSLGPEEQYF.

The rearrangement uses TRBV7-3 and TRBJ2-1; 15 bases map to TRBD2. From germline, CDR1 is SGHTA and CDR2 FQGTGA. The CDR3 covers 18 residues. The V gene end was trimmed by 1 base and the J gene end by 7 bases; junction bases not matched to a gene: 8. The CDR3 sequence: CASSLRGLAGGVRNEQFF. CDR3 nucleotides: TGTGCCAGCAGCTTAAGAGGACTAGCGGGAGGGGTCCGGAATGAGCAGTTCTTC.

The gene calls are TRBV7-9 and TRBJ2-5, with a weak D call TRBD1 (6 bases). Gene TRBJ2-7 matches the end of the DNA better, so the J call may be wrong. The CDR3 spans 16 residues. CDR1 and CDR2 (germline): SEHNR, FQNEAQ (reference sequence). The CDR3, as DNA: TGTGCCAGCAGCCATTCGGTGGGACATTTCAAATACGAGCAGTACTTC. Its protein is CASSHSVGHFKYEQYF.

This chain joins TRBV28 and TRBJ2-1, with 8 positions matching TRBD2. The CDR3 contains 16 residues. The junction had 11 bases not matched to a gene; V was cut back by 6 bases and J by 4 bases. Germline values: CDR1 MDHEN, CDR2 SYDVKM. CDR3 sequence (DNA): TGTGCCAGCAGGGGCGTCGGGACTAGGAGTTACAATGAGCAGTTCTTC. Protein product: CASRGVGTRSYNEQFF.

The V and J genes are TRBV18 and TRBJ1-1, with D possibly TRBD1 on 5 matching bases. The germline V and J ends were trimmed by 6 bases and 3 bases, with 14 bases remaining between them. Germline V lookup: CDR1 KGHSH, CDR2 LQKENI. The CDR3 runs 14 residues. CDR3 in amino acids: CASSPSGGDTEAFF. In nucleotides, the CDR3 is TGTGCCAGCTCCCCATCGGGGGGAGACACTGAAGCTTTCTTT.

The chain links TRBV9 to TRBJ1-4; no reliable D call. The CDR3 loop spans 14 amino acids. CDR1 SGDLS and CDR2 YYNGEE come from the germline V gene. Trimming pared 0 bases from V and 10 bases from J, leaving 13 bases between. Written as DNA, the CDR3 is TGTGCCAGCAGCGTAGGACAACTGGGAGGAAAACTGTTTTTT. This encodes CASSVGQLGGKLFF.

This clone was counted a single time. The CDR3 spells CSVGPGQALSEAFF. The DNA for the CDR3 is TGCAGCGTTGGTCCGGGACAGGCCTTATCTGAAGCTTTCTTT. The chain combines TRBV29-1 with TRBJ1-1, with 8 positions matching TRBD1. The V gene end was trimmed by 4 bases and the J gene end by 6 bases; junction bases not matched to a gene: 10. There are 14 residues in the CDR3. Germline values: CDR1 SQVTM, CDR2 ANQGSEA.

The chain recombines TRBV5-1 with TRBJ2-1, with 8 bases fitting TRBD1. V lost 0 bases, J lost 5 bases, and 7 bases stayed unmatched. Germline CDR1 SGHRS, CDR2 YFSETQ. CDR3 length: 16 residues. CDR3 residues: CASSLAWTGNDNEQFF. The CDR3 DNA reads TGCGCCAGCAGCTTGGCGTGGACAGGGAACGACAATGAGCAGTTCTTC.

This clone has only a few counts. The chain has TRBV7-9 and TRBJ2-7, with TRBD2 matching 8 bases. The CDR3 sequence is 15 residues long. With V trimmed by 5 bases and J by 3 bases, 9 bases remained unmatched. Germline V gives CDR1 SEHNR, CDR2 FQNEAQ (reference sequence). CDR3 DNA: TGTGCCAGCAGCCCCCTGAATAGCGGGAACTACGAGCAGTACTTC. It codes for CASSPLNSGNYEQYF.

About this clone: Mismatch with germline at one junction end may stem from a read error. This chain joins TRBV7-7 and TRBJ2-7; 7 positions match TRBD1. The CDR3 has 13 amino acids. In germline, CDR1 is SSHAT, CDR2 FNYEAQ (reference sequence). CDR3 amino acids: CASSSTGVGEQYF. CDR3 DNA: TGTGCTAGCAGCTCTACAGGGGTCGGCGAGCAGTACTTC.

V gene TRBV18 combines with J gene TRBJ2-3, with a possible D match to TRBD2 (6 bases). Germline-derived CDR1 and CDR2 are KGHSH and LQKENI. V shed 4 bases and J shed 2 bases, with 13 bases lying between them. There are 15 residues in the CDR3. DNA for the CDR3: TGTGCCAGCTCACTGAATAGCGGAAACACAGATACGCAGTATTTT. Its protein is CASSLNSGNTDTQYF. The full variable domain, with the rest looked up from reference TRBV18 and TRBJ2-3, is NAGVMQNPRHLVRRRGQEARLRCSPMKGHSHVYWYRQLPEEGLKFMVYLQKENIIDESGMPKERFSAEFPKEGPSILRIQQVVRGDSAAYFCASSLNSGNTDTQYFGPGTRLTVL.

This chain's CDR3 is CASSNPNGLADLLAKNIQYF. In nucleotides, the CDR3 is TGTGCCAGTAGTAACCCCAATGGACTAGCGGATCTTCTAGCCAAAAACATTCAGTACTTC. The chain links TRBV19 to TRBJ2-4, with 10 nucleotides matching TRBD2. The CDR3 length is 20 residues. Germline V gives CDR1 LNHDA, CDR2 SQIVND (reference sequence). Trimming took 4 bases from V and 0 from J; bases not matched to a gene: 15.

The CDR3 region has the DNA TGCGCCAGCACTAGCGGTGCCTACAATGAGCAGTTCTTC. Amino acid sequence: CASTSGAYNEQFF. The rearrangement uses TRBV10-2 and TRBJ2-1; TRBD2 matches 7 bases. The junction had 2 bases not matched to a gene; V was cut back by 7 bases and J by 2 bases. Germline assignment: CDR1 WSHSY and CDR2 SAAADI. This CDR3 has 13 amino acids.

To note about this clone: Sequence at one end of the junction differs from germline and may be a read error. Other DNA sequences in this sample translate to the same CDR3. The chain has TRBV5-4 and TRBJ1-3; 7 bases are a match to TRBD1. CDR1 is SGHNT, CDR2 YYREEE, per germline (reference sequence). The CDR3 sequence is 14 residues long. CDR3 in DNA: TGTGCCAGCAGGGCAGGGGGTTTGGGAAACACCATATACTTT. Its translation is CASRAGGLGNTIYF.

This clone turned up a few times. A far larger clone is one nucleotide away, so this likely arose from a read error. The V gene is TRBV7-9, the J gene TRBJ2-5; TRBD2 agrees at 9 bases. The J call is in doubt because the DNA end fits TRBJ2-7 better. The germline gives CDR1 SEHNR, CDR2 FQNEAQ (reference sequence). The CDR3 runs to 15 residues. The CDR3 is CSSSPSSGIGYEQYF. The CDR3 DNA follows: TGTTCCAGCAGCCCCTCTAGCGGGATAGGGTACGAGCAGTACTTC.

The V and J genes are TRBV4-3 and TRBJ2-7, with D perhaps TRBD2 (6 bases). The germline gives CDR1 LGHNA, CDR2 YSLEER. The V gene lost 1 base and the J gene lost 3 bases, with 10 bases spanning the gap. The CDR3 consists of 14 residues. The CDR3: CASSQGRAYYEQYF. In DNA form, the CDR3 reads TGCGCCAGCAGCCAAGGGAGGGCCTACTACGAGCAGTACTTC.

This chain uses TRBV5-4 with TRBJ2-3; 10 bases map to TRBD2. This CDR3 is 15 amino acids long. Germline CDR1 reads SGHNT; CDR2 reads YYREEE (reference sequence). With 0 bases clipped from V and 4 bases from J, the junction kept 2 bases outside the gene matches. CDR3 DNA sequence: TGTGCCAGCAGCTTGGGGCTAGCGGGAGCAGATACGCAGTATTTT. It encodes CASSLGLAGADTQYF.

The J gene is TRBJ1-2, the V gene TRBV19; no clear D gene. CDR3 length: 16 amino acids. Trimming left V 5 bases short and J 8 bases short, with 24 bases between. Germline values: CDR1 LNHDA, CDR2 SQIVND (reference sequence). The CDR3 spells CASSEGPPEGIGGYTF. The CDR3, as DNA: TGTGCCAGTAGTGAGGGTCCCCCAGAGGGAATCGGCGGCTACACCTTC.

This clone was picked up one time. The chain uses TRBV28 and TRBJ2-5; 7 positions agree with TRBD2. V lost 2 bases, J lost 4 bases, and 13 bases stayed unmatched. The CDR3 is 17 amino acids. Per germline, CDR1 MDHEN and CDR2 SYDVKM. CDR3 bases: TGTGCCAGCAGTTTAGCCCCAGCGGGACTTTTAAGAGAGACCCAGTACTTC. As protein: CASSLAPAGLLRETQYF.

The rearrangement links TRBV5-1 to TRBJ2-7; 11 bases align to TRBD2. The CDR3 contains 14 residues. Trimming removed 4 bases from V and 3 bases from J; junction bases left unmatched: 3. Germline CDR1 is SGHRS and CDR2 is YFSETQ. The CDR3 is CASSGTSGFYEQYF. The CDR3 DNA follows: TGCGCCAGCAGCGGGACTAGCGGATTCTACGAGCAGTACTTC.

This clone came up a few times. This sequence joins TRBV9 and TRBJ2-2, with D possibly matching TRBD1 (6 bases). The CDR3 runs to 14 residues. Trimming shortened V by 4 bases and J by 5 bases, and 12 bases separated the two germline ends. In germline, CDR1 is SGDLS, CDR2 YYNGEE. CDR3 loop: CASSPGHLTGELFF. In nucleotides, the CDR3 is TGTGCCAGCAGCCCGGGACATTTAACCGGGGAGCTGTTTTTT.

The genes are TRBV4-1 and TRBJ2-1; D is perhaps TRBD2 (6 bases). Trimming took 5 bases from V and 1 from J, leaving 12 bases between them. This CDR3 spans 15 amino acids. The germline V gene has CDR1 MGHRA and CDR2 YSYEKL. CDR3 protein: CASSSRRESYNEQFF. CDR3 DNA sequence: TGCGCCAGCAGCTCGCGGAGGGAGTCCTACAATGAGCAGTTCTTC.

The chain uses TRBV7-3 and TRBJ2-1; D call uncertain. V lost 5 bases, J lost 8 bases, and 13 bases lay in between. The germline V gene has CDR1 SGHTA and CDR2 FQGTGA. The CDR3 has 13 residues. The CDR3 DNA is TGTGCCAGCAGCCCTAGTTGGAAGGATGAGCAGTTCTTC. Its translation is CASSPSWKDEQFF.

The J gene is TRBJ2-7, the V gene TRBV18, with 8 positions matching TRBD2. Germline assignment: CDR1 KGHSH and CDR2 LQKENI. V shed 0 bases and J 3 bases; nucleotides not matched to a gene: 7. CDR3 length equals 16 residues. CDR3 sequence (DNA): TGTGCCAGCTCACCACCGTCCAATAGCGGGAACTACGAGCAGTACTTC. Translating it yields CASSPPSNSGNYEQYF. Using reference TRBV18 and TRBJ2-7 for the parts outside the CDR3, the full variable domain is NAGVMQNPRHLVRRRGQEARLRCSPMKGHSHVYWYRQLPEEGLKFMVYLQKENIIDESGMPKERFSAEFPKEGPSILRIQQVVRGDSAAYFCASSPPSNSGNYEQYFGPGTRLTVT.

The chain combines TRBV27 with TRBJ1-2; 7 bases map to TRBD1. This CDR3 comprises 13 residues. V was pared by 5 bases and J by 10 bases, with 10 bases of the junction left unmatched. Germline CDR1 and CDR2: MNHEY and SMNVEV (reference sequence). This chain's CDR3 is CASSEGDRTAYTF. The CDR3 coding sequence is TGTGCCAGCAGTGAGGGGGACAGAACTGCCTACACCTTC.